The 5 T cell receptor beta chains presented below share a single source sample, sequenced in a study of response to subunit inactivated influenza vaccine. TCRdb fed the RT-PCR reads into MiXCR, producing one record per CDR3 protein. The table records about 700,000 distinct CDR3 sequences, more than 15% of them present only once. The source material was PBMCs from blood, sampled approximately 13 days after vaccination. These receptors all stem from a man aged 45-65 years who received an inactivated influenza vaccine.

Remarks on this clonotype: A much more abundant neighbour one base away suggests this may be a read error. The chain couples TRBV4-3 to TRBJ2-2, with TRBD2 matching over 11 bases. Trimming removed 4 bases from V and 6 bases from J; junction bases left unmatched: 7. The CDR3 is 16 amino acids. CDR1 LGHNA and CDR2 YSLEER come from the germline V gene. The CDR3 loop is CASSPHLTSGAGELFF. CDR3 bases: TGCGCCAGCAGCCCTCATTTGACTAGCGGGGCCGGGGAGCTGTTTTTT.

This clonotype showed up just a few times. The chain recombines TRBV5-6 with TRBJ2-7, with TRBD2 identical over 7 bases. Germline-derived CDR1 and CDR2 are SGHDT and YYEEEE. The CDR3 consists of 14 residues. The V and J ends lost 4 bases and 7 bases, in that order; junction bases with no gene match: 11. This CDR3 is CASSLSGSVGEQYF. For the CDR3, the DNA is TGTGCCAGCAGCCTTAGCGGGTCCGTGGGGGAGCAGTACTTC.

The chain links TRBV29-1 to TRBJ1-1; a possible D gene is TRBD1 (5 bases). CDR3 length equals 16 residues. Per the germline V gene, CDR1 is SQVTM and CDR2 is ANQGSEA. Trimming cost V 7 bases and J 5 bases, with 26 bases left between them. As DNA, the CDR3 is TGCAGCGCCCTGCTAGGGCAGTCCTGGGAGGGGACTGAAGCTTTCTTT. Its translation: CSALLGQSWEGTEAFF.

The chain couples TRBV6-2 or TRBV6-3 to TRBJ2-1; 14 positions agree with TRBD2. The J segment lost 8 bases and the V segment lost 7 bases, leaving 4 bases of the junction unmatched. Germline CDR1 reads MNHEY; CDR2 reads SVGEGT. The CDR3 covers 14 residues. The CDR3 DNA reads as TGTGCCAGCACCAGACTAGCGGGGGGGGATGAGCAGTTCTTC. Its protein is CASTRLAGGDEQFF.

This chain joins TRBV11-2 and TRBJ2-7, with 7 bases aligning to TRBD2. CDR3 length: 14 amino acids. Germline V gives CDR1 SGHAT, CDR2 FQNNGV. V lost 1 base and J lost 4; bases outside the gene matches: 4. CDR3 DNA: TGTGCCAGCAGCTTAGGAGCGGGACCTTACGAGCAGTACTTC. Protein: CASSLGAGPYEQYF. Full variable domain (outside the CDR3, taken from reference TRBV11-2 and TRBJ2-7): EAGVAQSPRYKIIEKRQSVAFWCNPISGHATLYWYQQILGQGPKLLIQFQNNGVVDDSQLPKDRFSAERLKGVDSTLKIQPAKLEDSAVYLCASSLGAGPYEQYFGPGTRLTVT.